The clone carrying this T cell receptor beta chain was seen ten or more times. These data are taken from a study of early T cells in non-severe SARS-CoV-2 infection. MiXCR, applied by TCRdb to the 5' RACE reads, yields one record per CDR3 protein. The sample consists of some 30,000 distinct CDR3 sequences, roughly 4.6% of them appearing once. The input for sequencing was whole blood, taken at baseline. The TCR comes from an adult who was a healthcare worker with PCR-confirmed SARS-CoV-2 infection or an uninfected control (not recorded which).

The CDR3 sequence is CATVDSSGGTGKETQYF. In DNA form, the CDR3 reads TGTGCCACCGTGGATTCTAGCGGGGGCACCGGAAAAGAGACCCAGTACTTC. This sequence joins TRBV10-3 and TRBJ2-5; 10 nucleotides align to TRBD2. Germline V gene lookup returns CDR1 ENHRY and CDR2 SYGVKD. The junction had 17 bases not matched to a gene; V was cut back by 10 bases and J by 3 bases. The CDR3 is made up of 17 amino acids.